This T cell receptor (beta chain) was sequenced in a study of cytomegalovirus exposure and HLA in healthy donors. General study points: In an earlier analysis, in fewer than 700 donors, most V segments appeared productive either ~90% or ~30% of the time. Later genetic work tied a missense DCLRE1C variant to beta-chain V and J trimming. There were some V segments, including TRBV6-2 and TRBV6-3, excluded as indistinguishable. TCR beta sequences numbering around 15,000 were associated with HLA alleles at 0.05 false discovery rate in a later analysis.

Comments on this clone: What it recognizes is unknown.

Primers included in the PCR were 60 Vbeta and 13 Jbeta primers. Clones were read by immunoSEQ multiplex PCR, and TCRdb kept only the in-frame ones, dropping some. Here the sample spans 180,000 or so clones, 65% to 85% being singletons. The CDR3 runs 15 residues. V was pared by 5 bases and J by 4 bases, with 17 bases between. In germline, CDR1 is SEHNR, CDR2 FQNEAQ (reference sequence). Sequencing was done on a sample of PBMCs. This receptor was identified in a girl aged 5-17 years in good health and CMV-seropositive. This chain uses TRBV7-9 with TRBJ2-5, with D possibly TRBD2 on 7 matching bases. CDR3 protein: CASSDLTRGGETQYF. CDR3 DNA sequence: TGTGCCAGCAGCGACCTGACTAGGGGGGGAGAGACCCAGTACTTC.